These 2 T cell receptor beta chains originate from one sample sequenced in a study of blood T cell repertoires in COVID-19. TCRdb's table, derived via immunoSEQ multiplex PCR, lists solely in-frame clones and lacks some. The repertoire has about 260,000 clones, approximately 88% of them found once; the top ten carry approximately 0.7%. Specimen: peripheral blood. Receptor source: a human donor in a cohort sampled during active COVID-19.

This chain joins TRBV28 and TRBJ2-7; 7 bases map to TRBD2. Germline V gene lookup returns CDR1 MDHEN and CDR2 SYDVKM. J was trimmed by 3 bases and V by 4 bases; bases with no gene match: 9. This CDR3 comprises 15 residues. CDR3 sequence: CASSSTGERDYEQYF. The DNA for the CDR3 is TGTGCCAGCAGTTCCACGGGTGAGCGGGACTACGAGCAGTACTTC.

This clone was seen once. The V and J genes are TRBV21-1 and TRBJ1-6; the table gives TRBD1 as D, unverified against the DNA. TRBV21-1 represents a pseudogene. CDR3 size: 17 residues. CDR3 nucleotides: TGTGCCAGCGCCGCCAAAGACAGGGGGCACTATAATTCACCCCTCCACTTT. It specifies CASAAKDRGHYNSPLHF.